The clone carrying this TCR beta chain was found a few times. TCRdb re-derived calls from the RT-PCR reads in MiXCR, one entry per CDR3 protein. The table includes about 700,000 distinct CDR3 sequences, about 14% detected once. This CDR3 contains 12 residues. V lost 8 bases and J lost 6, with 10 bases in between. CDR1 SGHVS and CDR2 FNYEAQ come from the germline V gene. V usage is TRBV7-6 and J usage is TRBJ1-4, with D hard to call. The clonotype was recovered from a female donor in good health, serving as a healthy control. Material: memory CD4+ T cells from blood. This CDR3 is CASGGMDEKLFF. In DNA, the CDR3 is TGTGCCAGCGGAGGGATGGATGAAAAACTGTTTTTT.